Sequencing of this TCR beta chain was carried out in a study of T cell responses to AZD1222 COVID-19 vaccine. Study-level findings and limits: Donors were mostly white British, more females; clonal diversity possibly underestimated.

For this clone: The antigen is not known.

Measured with immunoSEQ multiplex PCR; TCRdb has only the in-frame clones, and not every one. The table lists under 150,000 clones, 75% to 95% of them singletons. The CDR3 consists of 14 residues. V was pared by 2 bases and J by 4 bases, with 4 bases of the junction left unmatched. The V gene's germline CDR1 is SGHAT and CDR2 FQNNGV. The chain is built from TRBV11-2 and TRBJ1-1, with 7 nucleotides matching TRBD1. The sample consisted of peripheral blood, taken on day 0 of AZD1222 vaccination. The sequence came from an adult in good health. In DNA form, the CDR3 reads TGTGCCAGCAGCTTAACAGGGGACCTCACTGAAGCTTTCTTT. It encodes CASSLTGDLTEAFF.